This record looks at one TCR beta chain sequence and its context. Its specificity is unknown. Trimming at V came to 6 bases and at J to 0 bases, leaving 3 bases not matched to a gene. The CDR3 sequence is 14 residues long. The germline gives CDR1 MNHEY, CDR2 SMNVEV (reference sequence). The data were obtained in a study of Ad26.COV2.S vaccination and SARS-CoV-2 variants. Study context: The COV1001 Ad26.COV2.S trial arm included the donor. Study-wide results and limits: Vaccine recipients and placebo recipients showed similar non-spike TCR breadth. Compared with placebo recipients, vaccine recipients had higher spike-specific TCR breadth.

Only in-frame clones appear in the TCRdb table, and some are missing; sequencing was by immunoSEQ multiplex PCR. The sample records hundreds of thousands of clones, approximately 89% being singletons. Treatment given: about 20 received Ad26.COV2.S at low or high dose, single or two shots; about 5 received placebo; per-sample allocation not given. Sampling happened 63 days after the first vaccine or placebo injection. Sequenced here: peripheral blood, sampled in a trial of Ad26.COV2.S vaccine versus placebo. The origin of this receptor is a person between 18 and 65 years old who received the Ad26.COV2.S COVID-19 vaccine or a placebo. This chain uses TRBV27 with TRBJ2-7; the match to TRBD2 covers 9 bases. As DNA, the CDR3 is TGTGCCAGCAGGCTAGCGGGGCACTCCTACGAGCAGTACGTC. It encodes CASRLAGHSYEQYV.